This T cell receptor (beta chain) was documented in a study of blood T cells in healthy people across ages. General study findings and limits: The diversity estimates, figures obtained from one million T cells, were considered underestimates. Roughly linear age-related decline in beta diversity appeared, significant by age approximately 41. TCR beta diversity correlated strongly with naive T cell percentage.

V lost 6 bases to trimming and J lost 0 bases, with 6 bases between them. The CDR3 consists of 13 residues. Total RNA was extracted at no less than 6 micrograms per sample. The count of this clonotype is one. Its specificity is unknown. It may be a read error: a sequence one base away is much more abundant. Primed by a sample-barcoded 5' primer and a J-beta primer mix, a second PCR proceeded for roughly 6 to 12 cycles. From the 5' RACE reads, TCRdb called clonotypes with MiXCR, one entry per CDR3 protein. The repertoire consists of about 970,000 distinct CDR3 sequences, with about 51% occurring once and the leading ten covering 20% to 25%.

Sequencing used blood. The sequence came from a woman between 55 and 75 years old in good health. The gene calls are TRBV12-3 or TRBV12-4 and TRBJ2-4; D is unresolved. CDR3 protein: CASSIGAKNIQYF. The CDR3 region has the DNA TGTGCCAGCAGCATCGGAGCCAAAAACATTCAGTACTTC.